The 2 T cell receptor beta chains below come from one sample, sequenced in a study of vaccination and CD4 T cells after COVID-19. Described treatment: approximately 9-day PBMC culture with coronavirus spike peptide pools or control peptides (ViraFEST assay). These receptors' targets are unknown. Cultured CD4+ T cell DNA underwent sequencing with the Oncomine TCR Beta short-read assay. TCRdb re-derived calls from the PCR reads in MiXCR, one entry per CDR3 protein. Of under 11,000 distinct CDR3 sequences in the sample, roughly 47% were seen once. Sequenced sample: CD4+ T cells from blood, cultured in vitro. These receptors originate from a human donor who had recovered from COVID-19.

V usage is TRBV5-4 and J usage is TRBJ1-4; D call uncertain. The CDR3 contains 14 residues. From germline, CDR1 is SGHNT and CDR2 YYREEE (reference sequence). Trimming took 1 base from V and 2 from J, leaving 6 bases between them. CDR3 nucleotide sequence: TGTGCCAGCAGCTTGACCGGGACTAATGAAAAACTGTTTTTT. Protein: CASSLTGTNEKLFF.

The gene calls are TRBV27 and TRBJ2-7; 7 positions agree with TRBD1. V lost 7 bases and J lost 2; bases outside the gene matches: 5. Germline V gene sequence: CDR1 MNHEY, CDR2 SMNVEV (reference sequence). The CDR3 totals 13 residues. CDR3 sequence (DNA): TGTGCCAGCAAAACTACAGGGGCCTACGAGCAGTACTTC. Its translation is CASKTTGAYEQYF.